These 26 T cell receptor beta chains originate from one sample sequenced in a study of regulatory T cells in long-lasting Graves disease. This sample's time point: persistent/refractory GD, antithyroid drugs over 5 years with positive TRAb. PBMCs provided the RNA from which the TCR library was made. Arm-PCR of CDR3 regions with iRepertoire HTBI primers generated TCR beta libraries. MiXCR, run by TCRdb on the multiplex PCR reads, gives a single entry per CDR3 protein. Altogether a few hundred thousand distinct CDR3 sequences are present, 21% being singletons, with the ten largest covering roughly 13%. Sample: peripheral blood mononuclear cells (PBMCs), taken when the disease was refractory, from a patient treated with antithyroid drugs. These receptor sequences come from a female donor with Graves disease.

This clonotype was counted at least ten times. CDR3 region: CASSPGEAKNIQYF. The CDR3 nucleotides read TGTGCCAGCTCCCCAGGGGAAGCCAAAAACATTCAGTACTTC. The chain carries TRBV18 and TRBJ2-4; a possible D gene is TRBD1 (6 bases). V shed 6 bases and J shed 0 bases, with 9 bases lying between them. The CDR3 totals 14 residues. CDR1 and CDR2 (germline): KGHSH, LQKENI.

The V call is TRBV6-1, the J call TRBJ2-7; 9 positions agree with TRBD1. From germline, CDR1 is MNHNS and CDR2 SASEGT. Unmatched junction bases numbered 6, after V lost 8 bases and J lost 1 base. This CDR3 contains 14 residues. This CDR3 reads CASDEGQGSYEQYF. The DNA for the CDR3 is TGTGCCAGCGACGAGGGACAGGGTTCCTACGAGCAGTACTTC.

This clonotype was seen more than once but under ten times. The rearrangement joins TRBV7-9 to TRBJ2-6; no clear D. The CDR3 totals 15 residues. Looked up from germline, CDR1 is SEHNR and CDR2 is FQNEAQ (reference sequence). Trimming took off 3 bases at V and 0 bases at J, with 6 bases between the two ends. This chain's CDR3 is CASSFHPSGANVLTF. The CDR3 nucleotides read TGTGCCAGCAGCTTCCACCCCTCTGGGGCCAACGTCCTGACTTTC.

This clonotype was found many times. The chain couples TRBV28 to TRBJ2-2, with TRBD1 as a possible D gene (6 bases). Looked up from germline, CDR1 is MDHEN and CDR2 is SYDVKM. Trimming removed 5 bases at V and 1 base at J, with 11 bases between. The CDR3 runs 15 residues. The CDR3 nucleotides are TGTGCCAGCAGTACAGGGTTGTTGAACACCGGGGAGCTGTTTTTT. Amino acid sequence: CASSTGLLNTGELFF.

This clonotype was recorded at least ten times. The genes are TRBV3-1 and TRBJ1-6; D unclear. The CDR3 totals 18 residues. Trimming removed 1 base from V and 7 bases from J, with 20 bases in between. CDR1 and CDR2 (germline): LGHDT, YNNKEL (reference sequence). The DNA of the CDR3 is TGTGCCAGCAGCCAAGGGGCCAGAAGGCAAATTACCAATTCACCCCTCCACTTT. Amino acids: CASSQGARRQITNSPLHF. Supplemented by reference TRBV3-1 and TRBJ1-6, the full variable domain reads DTAVSQTPKYLVTQMGNDKSIKCEQNLGHDTMYWYKQDSKKFLKIMFSYNNKELIINETVPNRFSPKSPDKAHLNLHINSLELGDSAVYFCASSQGARRQITNSPLHFGNGTRLTVT.

This clonotype was seen more than once but under ten times. This rearrangement joins TRBV20-1 to TRBJ2-2, with D unclear. Trimming took off 1 base at V and 5 bases at J, with 5 bases between the two ends. Germline assignment: CDR1 DFQATT and CDR2 SNEGSKA (reference sequence). CDR3 length: 12 amino acids. Here the CDR3 reads CSARGTTGELFF. In DNA, the CDR3 is TGCAGTGCTAGAGGAACAACCGGGGAGCTGTTTTTT.

At least ten counts were recorded for this clonotype. The chain has TRBV27 and TRBJ1-2, with D perhaps TRBD1 (6 bases). The CDR3 is made up of 15 amino acids. Trimming stripped 5 bases from V and 0 bases from J, with 13 bases between. The V gene's germline CDR1 is MNHEY and CDR2 SMNVEV (reference sequence). In DNA form, the CDR3 reads TGTGCCAGCAGTGCACAGGGTACTGCTAACTATGGCTACACCTTC. Translated: CASSAQGTANYGYTF.

J is TRBJ2-4 and V is TRBV6-5, with 10 bases identical to TRBD1. This CDR3 is built from 15 residues. V shed 4 bases, J shed 1 base, and the junction held 1 base outside the gene matches. The germline gives CDR1 MNHEY, CDR2 SVGAGI. This CDR3 is CASSSGQGAKNIQYF. CDR3 coding DNA: TGTGCCAGCAGTTCGGGACAGGGGGCCAAAAACATTCAGTACTTC.

This clonotype came up a few times. This chain connects TRBV28 to TRBJ2-2; possible D gene TRBD2, 6 bases. Germline loops: CDR1 MDHEN, CDR2 SYDVKM. V lost 5 bases and J lost 4, with 11 bases in between. The CDR3 contains 14 residues. The DNA of the CDR3 is TGTGCCAGCAGTAAGGGCGGGGCCACCGGGGAGCTGTTTTTT. Protein: CASSKGGATGELFF.

This clonotype has ten or more counts. This chain uses TRBV19 with TRBJ1-2; D not resolved. Trimming stripped 3 bases from V and 2 bases from J, with 13 bases between. This CDR3 is 15 amino acids long. Germline-derived CDR1 and CDR2 are LNHDA and SQIVND (reference sequence). The CDR3 coding sequence is TGTGCCAGTAGTATGGTTCCAACAAGGAACTATGGCTACACCTTC. Its translation is CASSMVPTRNYGYTF.

This chain connects TRBV7-3 to TRBJ2-1, with 9 bases matching TRBD2. The V gene end was trimmed by 5 bases and the J gene end by 6 bases; junction bases not matched to a gene: 8. The germline gives CDR1 SGHTA, CDR2 FQGTGA. The CDR3 consists of 15 residues. The CDR3 DNA reads as TGTGCCAGCAGCCCGGGACTAGCCGCCTCCAATGAGCAGTTCTTC. This translates into CASSPGLAASNEQFF. Based on the CDR3 plus reference TRBV7-3 and TRBJ2-1, the full variable domain is GAGVSQTPSNKVTEKGKYVELRCDPISGHTALYWYRQSLGQGPEFLIYFQGTGAADDSGLPNDRFFAVRPEGSVSTLKIQRTERGDSAVYLCASSPGLAASNEQFFGPGTRLTVL.

This chain links TRBV5-1 with TRBJ2-5, with 7 bases fitting TRBD1. After removal of 4 bases from V and 5 bases from J, the junction contained 5 bases not matched to a gene. Germline-derived CDR1 and CDR2 are SGHRS and YFSETQ. The CDR3 sequence is 13 residues long. The CDR3 nucleotides are TGCGCCAGCAGCCAGGGGGATTCCGAGACCCAGTACTTC. This translates into CASSQGDSETQYF.

In this sample, this clonotype turned up a few times. The chain combines TRBV18 with TRBJ1-5; TRBD1 is a possible D gene (5 bases). The germline V gene has CDR1 KGHSH and CDR2 LQKENI. The CDR3 contains 14 residues. V lost 3 bases to trimming and J lost 7 bases, with 13 bases between them. This CDR3 reads CASSPGLPGQPQHF. The CDR3, as DNA: TGTGCCAGCTCACCGGGACTCCCGGGGCAGCCCCAGCATTTT.

This clonotype has at least ten counts. The V and J genes are TRBV28 and TRBJ2-2, with D hard to call. CDR1 MDHEN and CDR2 SYDVKM come from the germline V gene. Trimming took 5 bases from V and 2 from J, leaving 18 bases between them. This CDR3 has 17 amino acids. Written as DNA, the CDR3 is TGTGCCAGCAGTGTTGTATATGACACGGTAAACACCGGGGAGCTGTTTTTT. It is translated as CASSVVYDTVNTGELFF.

This clonotype was detected only a few times. This chain connects TRBV14 to TRBJ2-2, with D unclear. The V and J ends lost 6 bases and 3 bases respectively, with 5 bases between them. Germline V lookup: CDR1 SGHDN, CDR2 FVKESK. The CDR3 consists of 12 residues. CDR3 region: CASREYTGELFF. CDR3 DNA sequence: TGTGCCAGCAGGGAGTACACCGGGGAGCTGTTTTTT.

The J gene is TRBJ1-2, the V gene TRBV14; 8 positions match TRBD1. This CDR3 contains 14 residues. Germline CDR1 and CDR2: SGHDN and FVKESK. J gave up 8 bases and V 0 bases, and 5 bases lay outside the gene matches. The CDR3 spells CASSQDQGARGYTF. As DNA, the CDR3 is TGTGCCAGCAGCCAAGACCAGGGGGCAAGAGGCTACACCTTC.

This rearrangement joins TRBV10-3 to TRBJ2-7, with a weak D call TRBD1 (6 bases). Trimming removed 0 bases from V and 6 bases from J, with 6 bases in between. Per the germline V gene, CDR1 is ENHRY and CDR2 is SYGVKD. The CDR3 has 12 amino acids. The CDR3 sequence is CAISESGAEQYF. CDR3 in DNA: TGTGCCATCAGTGAGTCGGGGGCCGAGCAGTACTTC.

This clonotype was recorded at least ten times. The chain carries TRBV12-5 and TRBJ1-2; 8 bases are shared with TRBD1. Germline loops: CDR1 LGHNT, CDR2 FRNRAP. CDR3 length: 16 amino acids. The V and J ends lost 3 bases and 9 bases, in that order; junction bases with no gene match: 15. CDR3 protein: CASGFRTGTGSFCYTF. In DNA form, the CDR3 reads TGTGCTAGTGGTTTCCGGACCGGGACAGGTTCTTTCTGCTACACCTTC. The whole variable domain, remainder taken from reference TRBV12-5 and TRBJ1-2, is DARVTQTPRHKVTEMGQEVTMRCQPILGHNTVFWYRQTMMQGLELLAYFRNRAPLDDSGMPKDRFSAEMPDATLATLKIQPSEPRDSAVYFCASGFRTGTGSFCYTFGSGTRLTVV.

The V call is TRBV12-3 or TRBV12-4, the J call TRBJ2-3; D call uncertain. Deletions cut 5 bases from V and 4 bases from J, with 7 bases between. This CDR3 is built from 12 residues. The CDR3 nucleotides are TGTGCCAGCAGTCCCCACTCAGATACGCAGTATTTT. This encodes CASSPHSDTQYF.

This clonotype came up once. V and J are TRBV2 and TRBJ2-3; D remains unclear. V lost 6 bases and J 1 base, leaving 11 bases between the germline ends. Germline values: CDR1 SNHLY, CDR2 FYNNEI. This CDR3 is 14 amino acids long. CDR3 in DNA: TGTGCCAGCAGAGGAGAGTTTCGCACAGATACGCAGTATTTT. Translation: CASRGEFRTDTQYF.

The sample holds a few counts of this clonotype. This rearrangement joins TRBV3-1 to TRBJ1-2; possibly TRBD1 for D (6 bases). V was cut by 0 bases and J by 6 bases, with 17 bases left in between. The CDR3 runs 16 residues. Per germline, CDR1 LGHDT and CDR2 YNNKEL (reference sequence). The DNA for the CDR3 is TGTGCCAGCAGCCAAGATATGAGTCGGGGGGCTCATGGCTACACCTTC. This sequence encodes CASSQDMSRGAHGYTF.

The chain uses TRBV14 and TRBJ2-2; 8 bases are shared with TRBD2. The CDR3 sequence is 16 residues long. Germline-derived CDR1 and CDR2 are SGHDN and FVKESK. V trimming: 3 bases; J trimming: 5 bases; junction bases outside the gene matches: 8. CDR3 bases: TGTGCCAGCAGCCAGTTGGCGGGAGGCCTAACCGGGGAGCTGTTTTTT. This codes for CASSQLAGGLTGELFF.

The rearrangement links TRBV10-3 to TRBJ2-1; D unclear. The ends were cut back, 0 bases at V and 6 bases at J, with 3 bases in the middle. Germline loops: CDR1 ENHRY, CDR2 SYGVKD. There are 12 residues in the CDR3. The CDR3 is CAISESLNEQFF. In DNA form, the CDR3 reads TGTGCCATCAGTGAGTCGCTCAATGAGCAGTTCTTC.

This clonotype was detected many times. The rearrangement links TRBV27 to TRBJ2-1; D may be TRBD1 (6 bases). V was trimmed by 7 bases and J by 3 bases, leaving 13 bases between them. This CDR3 is 14 amino acids long. Germline CDR1 reads MNHEY; CDR2 reads SMNVEV (reference sequence). The CDR3 DNA sequence: TGTGCCAGCAATAGGAGAGGGGGCTACAATGAGCAGTTCTTC. As protein: CASNRRGGYNEQFF.

The chain links TRBV29-1 to TRBJ2-1; the D is unclear. CDR1 is SQVTM, CDR2 ANQGSEA, per germline. V lost 6 bases and J 5 bases, leaving 8 bases between the germline ends. The CDR3 is 11 amino acids. CDR3 coding DNA: TGCAGCGTAGGTCTTAACAATGAGCAGTTCTTC. It translates to CSVGLNNEQFF.

This chain links TRBV27 with TRBJ1-5, with 8 bases aligning to TRBD1. CDR1 is MNHEY, CDR2 SMNVEV, per germline (reference sequence). CDR3 length: 14 residues. Trimming cost V 6 bases and J 6 bases; bases outside gene matches: 7. The CDR3 DNA follows: TGTGCCAGCAGCAAGACAGGGGCTACTCAGCCCCAGCATTTT. Its protein product is CASSKTGATQPQHF.